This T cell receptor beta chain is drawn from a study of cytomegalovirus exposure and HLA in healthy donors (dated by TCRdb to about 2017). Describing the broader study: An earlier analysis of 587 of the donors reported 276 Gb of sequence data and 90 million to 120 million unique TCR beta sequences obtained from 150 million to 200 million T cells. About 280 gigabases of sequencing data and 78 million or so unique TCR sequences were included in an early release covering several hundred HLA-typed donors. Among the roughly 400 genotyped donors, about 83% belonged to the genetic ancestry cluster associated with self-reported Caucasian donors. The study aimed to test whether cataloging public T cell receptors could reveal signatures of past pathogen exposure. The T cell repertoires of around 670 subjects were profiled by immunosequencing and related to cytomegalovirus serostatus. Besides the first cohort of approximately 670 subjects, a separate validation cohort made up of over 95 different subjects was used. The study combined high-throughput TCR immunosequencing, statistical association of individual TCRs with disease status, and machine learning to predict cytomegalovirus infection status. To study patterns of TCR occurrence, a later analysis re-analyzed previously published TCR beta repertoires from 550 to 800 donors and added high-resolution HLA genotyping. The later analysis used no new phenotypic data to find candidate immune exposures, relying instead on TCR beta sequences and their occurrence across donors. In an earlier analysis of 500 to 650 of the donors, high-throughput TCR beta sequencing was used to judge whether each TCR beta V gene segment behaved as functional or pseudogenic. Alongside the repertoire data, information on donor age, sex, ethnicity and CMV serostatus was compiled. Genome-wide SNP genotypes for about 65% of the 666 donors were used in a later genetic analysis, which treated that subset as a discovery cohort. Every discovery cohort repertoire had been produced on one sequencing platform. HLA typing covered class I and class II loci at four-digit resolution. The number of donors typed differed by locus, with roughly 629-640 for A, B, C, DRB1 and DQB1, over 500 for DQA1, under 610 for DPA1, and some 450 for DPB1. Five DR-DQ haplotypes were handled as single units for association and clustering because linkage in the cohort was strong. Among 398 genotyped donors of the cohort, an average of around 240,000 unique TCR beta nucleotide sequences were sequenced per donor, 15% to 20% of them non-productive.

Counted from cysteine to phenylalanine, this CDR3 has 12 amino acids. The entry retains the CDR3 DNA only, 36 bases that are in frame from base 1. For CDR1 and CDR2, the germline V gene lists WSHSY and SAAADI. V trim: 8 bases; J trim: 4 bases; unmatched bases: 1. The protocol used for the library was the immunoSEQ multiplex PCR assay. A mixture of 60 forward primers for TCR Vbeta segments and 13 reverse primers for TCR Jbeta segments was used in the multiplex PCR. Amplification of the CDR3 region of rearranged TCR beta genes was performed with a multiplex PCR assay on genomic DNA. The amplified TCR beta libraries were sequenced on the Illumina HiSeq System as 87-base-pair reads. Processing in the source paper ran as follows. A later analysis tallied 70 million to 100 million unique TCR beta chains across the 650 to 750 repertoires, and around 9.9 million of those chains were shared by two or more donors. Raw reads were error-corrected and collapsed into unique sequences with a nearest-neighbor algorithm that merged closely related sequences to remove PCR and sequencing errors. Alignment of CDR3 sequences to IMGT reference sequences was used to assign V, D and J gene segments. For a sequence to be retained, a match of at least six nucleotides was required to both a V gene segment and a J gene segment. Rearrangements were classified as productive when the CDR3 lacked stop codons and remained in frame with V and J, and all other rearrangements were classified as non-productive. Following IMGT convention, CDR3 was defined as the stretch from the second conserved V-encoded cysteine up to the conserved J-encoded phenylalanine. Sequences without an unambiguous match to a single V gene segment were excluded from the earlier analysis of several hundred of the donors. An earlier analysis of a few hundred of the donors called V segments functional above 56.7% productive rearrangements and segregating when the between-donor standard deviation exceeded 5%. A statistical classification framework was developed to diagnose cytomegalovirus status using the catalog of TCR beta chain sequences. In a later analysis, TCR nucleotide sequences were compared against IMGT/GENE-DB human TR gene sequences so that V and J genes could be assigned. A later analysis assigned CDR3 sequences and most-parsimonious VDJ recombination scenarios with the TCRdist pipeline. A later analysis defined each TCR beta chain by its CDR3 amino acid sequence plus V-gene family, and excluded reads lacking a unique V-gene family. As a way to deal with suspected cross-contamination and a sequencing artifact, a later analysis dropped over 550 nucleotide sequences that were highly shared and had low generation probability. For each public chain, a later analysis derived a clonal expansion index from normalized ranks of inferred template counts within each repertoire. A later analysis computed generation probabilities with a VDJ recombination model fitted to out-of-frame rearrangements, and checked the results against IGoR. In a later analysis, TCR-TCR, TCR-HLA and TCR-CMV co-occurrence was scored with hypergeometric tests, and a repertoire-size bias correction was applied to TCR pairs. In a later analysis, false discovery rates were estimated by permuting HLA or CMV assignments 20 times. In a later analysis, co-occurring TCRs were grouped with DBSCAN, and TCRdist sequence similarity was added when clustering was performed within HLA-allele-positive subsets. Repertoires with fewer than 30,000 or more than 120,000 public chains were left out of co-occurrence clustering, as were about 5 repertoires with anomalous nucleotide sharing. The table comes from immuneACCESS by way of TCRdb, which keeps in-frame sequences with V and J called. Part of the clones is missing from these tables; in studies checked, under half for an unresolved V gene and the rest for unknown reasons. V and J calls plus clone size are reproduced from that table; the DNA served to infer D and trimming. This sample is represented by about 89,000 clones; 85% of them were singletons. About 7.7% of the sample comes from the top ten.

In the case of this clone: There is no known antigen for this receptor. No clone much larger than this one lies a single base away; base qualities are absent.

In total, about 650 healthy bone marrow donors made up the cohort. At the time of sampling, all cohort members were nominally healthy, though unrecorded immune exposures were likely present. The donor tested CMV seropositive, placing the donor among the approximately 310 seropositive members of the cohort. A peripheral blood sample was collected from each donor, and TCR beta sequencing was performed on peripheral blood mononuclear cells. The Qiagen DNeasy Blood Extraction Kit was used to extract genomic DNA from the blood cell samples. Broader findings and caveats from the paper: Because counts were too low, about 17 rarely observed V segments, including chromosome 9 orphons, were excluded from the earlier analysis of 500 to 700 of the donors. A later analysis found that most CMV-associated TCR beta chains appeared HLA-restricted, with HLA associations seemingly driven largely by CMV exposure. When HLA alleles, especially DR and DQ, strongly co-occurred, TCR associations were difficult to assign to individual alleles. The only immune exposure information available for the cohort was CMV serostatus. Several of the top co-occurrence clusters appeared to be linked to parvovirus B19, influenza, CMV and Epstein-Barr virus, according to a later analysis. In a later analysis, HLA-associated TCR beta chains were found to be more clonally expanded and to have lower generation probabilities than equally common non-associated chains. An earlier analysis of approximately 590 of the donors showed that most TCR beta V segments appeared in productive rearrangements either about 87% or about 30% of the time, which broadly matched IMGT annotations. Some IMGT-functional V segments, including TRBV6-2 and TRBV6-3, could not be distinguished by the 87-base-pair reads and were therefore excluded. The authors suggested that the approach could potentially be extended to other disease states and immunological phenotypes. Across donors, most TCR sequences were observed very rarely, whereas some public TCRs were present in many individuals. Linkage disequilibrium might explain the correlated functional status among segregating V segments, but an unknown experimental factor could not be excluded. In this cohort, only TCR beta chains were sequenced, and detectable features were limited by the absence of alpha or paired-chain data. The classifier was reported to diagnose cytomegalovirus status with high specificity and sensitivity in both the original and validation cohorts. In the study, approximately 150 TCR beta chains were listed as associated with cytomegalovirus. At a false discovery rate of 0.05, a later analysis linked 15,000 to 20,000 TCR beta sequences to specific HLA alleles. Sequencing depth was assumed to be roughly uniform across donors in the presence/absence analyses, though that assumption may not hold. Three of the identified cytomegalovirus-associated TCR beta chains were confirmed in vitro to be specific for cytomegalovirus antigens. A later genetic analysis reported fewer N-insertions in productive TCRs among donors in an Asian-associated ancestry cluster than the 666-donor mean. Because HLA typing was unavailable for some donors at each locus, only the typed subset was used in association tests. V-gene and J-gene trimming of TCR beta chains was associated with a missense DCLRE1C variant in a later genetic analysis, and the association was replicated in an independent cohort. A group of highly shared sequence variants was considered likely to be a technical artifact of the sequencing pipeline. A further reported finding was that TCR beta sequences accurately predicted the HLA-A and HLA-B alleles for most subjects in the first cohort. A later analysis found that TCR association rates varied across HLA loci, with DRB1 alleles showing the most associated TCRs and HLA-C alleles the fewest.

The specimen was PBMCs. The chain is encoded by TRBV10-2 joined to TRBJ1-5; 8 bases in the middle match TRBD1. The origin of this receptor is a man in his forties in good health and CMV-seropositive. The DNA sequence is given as TGCGCCAGCGGACAGGGTAATCAGCCCCAGCATTTT. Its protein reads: CASGQGNQPQHF.